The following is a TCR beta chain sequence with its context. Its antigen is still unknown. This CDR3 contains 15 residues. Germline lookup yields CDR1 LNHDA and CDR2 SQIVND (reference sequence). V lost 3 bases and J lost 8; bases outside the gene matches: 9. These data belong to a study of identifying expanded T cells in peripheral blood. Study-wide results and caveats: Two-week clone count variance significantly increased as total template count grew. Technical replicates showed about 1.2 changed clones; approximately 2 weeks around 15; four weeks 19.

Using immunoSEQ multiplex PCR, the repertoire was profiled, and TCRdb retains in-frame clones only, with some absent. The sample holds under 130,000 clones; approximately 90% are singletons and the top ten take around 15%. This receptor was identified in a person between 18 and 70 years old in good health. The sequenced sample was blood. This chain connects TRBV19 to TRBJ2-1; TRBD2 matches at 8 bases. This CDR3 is CASSMAAGGVDEQFF. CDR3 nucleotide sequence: TGTGCCAGTAGTATGGCGGCGGGGGGAGTGGATGAGCAGTTCTTC. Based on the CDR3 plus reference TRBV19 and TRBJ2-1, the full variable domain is DGGITQSPKYLFRKEGQNVTLSCEQNLNHDAMYWYRQDPGQGLRLIYYSQIVNDFQKGDIAEGYSVSREKKESFPLTVTSAQKNPTAFYLCASSMAAGGVDEQFFGPGTRLTVL.